A selection of T cell receptor beta chains follows, all from one sample in a study of neurological immune-mediated disorders. In TCRdb, the 5' RACE reads were re-called with MiXCR into one record per CDR3 protein. The sample records fewer than 85,000 distinct CDR3 sequences, 4.3% being singletons. The sample was PBMCs. All receptors derive from an older woman with multiple sclerosis. CDR3s include the opening cysteine and the closing phenylalanine or tryptophan. Clone size is stated in some rows and not others, as once, few, many or a class when expanded.

abundance	v_gene	j_gene	CDR3aa
many	TRBV20-1	TRBJ2-3	CSASPIWTSGGDTQYF
many	TRBV5-5	TRBJ2-7	CASSLDGGGTYEQYF
many	TRBV5-1	TRBJ2-1	CASSPRTSGAVSYNEQFF
many	TRBV5-1	TRBJ1-6	CASSTEPGQGYSPLHF
many	TRBV5-6	TRBJ2-3	CASSSRQGYGDTQYF
many	TRBV4-1	TRBJ1-2	CASSQVDGYGYTF
many	TRBV5-1	TRBJ2-1	CASSLDQTGSLGNEQFF
many	TRBV7-2	TRBJ2-3	CASSLTSGGARLDTQYF
many	TRBV14	TRBJ2-1	CASSTLSSSYNEQFF
many	TRBV5-1	TRBJ1-5	CASSREGGDGDQPQHF
many	TRBV12-3/TRBV12-4	TRBJ2-1	CASSLPRAGTYNEQFF
many	TRBV28	TRBJ2-5	CASSLSRETQYF
many	TRBV27	TRBJ1-5	CASKPGQGPNQPQHF
many	TRBV5-1	TRBJ2-1	CASSLSLAASYNEQFF
many	TRBV28	TRBJ2-7	CASRKPGGASYEQYF
many	TRBV5-1	TRBJ2-1	CATRQNSYNEQFF
medium-sized	TRBV5-1	TRBJ2-5	CASSEGTSYQETQYF
many	TRBV5-6	TRBJ2-7	CASSSGGQTYEQYF
many	TRBV4-2	TRBJ2-5	CASSQTTENQETQYF
-	TRBV10-3	TRBJ2-7	CAISLHAYEQYF
many	TRBV28	TRBJ2-5	CLRTGRFLETQYF
-	TRBV3-1	TRBJ1-1	CASTTGRRNLNTEAFF
many	TRBV6-5	TRBJ1-1	CASSYSASRYTGNTEAFF
many	TRBV7-9	TRBJ2-7	CASSDVVGQGREQYF
many	TRBV5-1	TRBJ2-3	CASSLVPGADTQYF
many	TRBV5-1	TRBJ2-6	CASSLSVAGANVLTF
many	TRBV5-6	TRBJ1-4	CASSLEQGNEKLFF
many	TRBV20-1	TRBJ2-5	CSALDSGGALETQYF
-	TRBV18	TRBJ2-7	CASSRGQGAPYEQYF
many	TRBV15	TRBJ2-5	CATSRIPGDRVGETQYF
many	TRBV5-1	TRBJ1-3	CASSPPSSGNTIYF
many	TRBV20-1	TRBJ1-2	CSVGTSRNYGYTF
-	TRBV5-1	TRBJ1-1	CASSFTAPRVEAFF
many	TRBV5-1	TRBJ2-1	CASSLGLAGDPYNEQFF
many	TRBV12-3/TRBV12-4	TRBJ2-1	CASSRGSGGARRNEQFF
many	TRBV5-1	TRBJ1-1	CASRRTVVNTEAFF
many	TRBV6-5	TRBJ1-5	CASSKTGDYQPQHF
many	TRBV5-1	TRBJ2-1	CASSLGGEYNEQFF
many	TRBV12-3/TRBV12-4	TRBJ2-1	CASSSPQRGGGNEQFF
medium-sized	TRBV29-1	TRBJ2-1	CSVESGGPSYNEQFF
many	TRBV5-6	TRBJ1-1	CASSLGGVREAFF
-	TRBV9	TRBJ2-7	CASSVSGDSNPTYF
many	TRBV20-1	TRBJ2-7	CSARDSGGTGARYEQYF
many	TRBV10-3	TRBJ1-1	CAINGQGGDTEAFF
many	TRBV27	TRBJ1-6	CASSLWGNSPLHF
many	TRBV20-1	TRBJ2-5	CSASLAGGLKTQYF
many	TRBV12-3/TRBV12-4	TRBJ1-5	CASSYRYNQPQHF
many	TRBV12-3/TRBV12-4	TRBJ1-1	CASSFTVLNTEAFF